Below are 25 T cell receptor beta chains sequenced from a single sample in a study of T cells in narcolepsy. TCRdb's table, derived via immunoSEQ multiplex PCR, lists solely in-frame clones and lacks some. The sample yields under 40,000 clones, over 80% seen once. The sample was memory (CD45RA-) CD4+ T cells from blood. These receptors were taken from a human donor in good health.

This clone was seen more than once but under ten times. The same CDR3 arises from other DNA sequences in this sample as well. Here the CDR3 DNA reads TGCAGCGTGGGAACAGGGGGGAACACTGAAGCTTTCTTT. This gives the protein CSVGTGGNTEAFF. The V and J genes are TRBV29-1 and TRBJ1-1, with TRBD1 identical over 8 bases. The V gene's germline CDR1 is SQVTM and CDR2 ANQGSEA. The junction had 4 bases not matched to a gene; V was cut back by 6 bases and J by 1 base. The CDR3 has 13 amino acids.

The genes are TRBV19 and TRBJ2-7; 9 bases agree with TRBD1. With V trimmed by 3 bases and J by 2 bases, 11 bases remained unmatched. CDR3 size: 17 residues. CDR1 LNHDA and CDR2 SQIVND come from the germline V gene (reference sequence). As DNA, the CDR3 is TGTGCCAGTAGTATTGTCGTGGGACAGGGTATCACCTACGAGCAGTACTTC. It is translated as CASSIVVGQGITYEQYF.

This clone was observed a handful of times. The V call is TRBV6-1, the J call TRBJ1-2; the match to TRBD1 covers 12 bases. Per the germline V gene, CDR1 is MNHNS and CDR2 is SASEGT. V gave up 6 bases and J gave up 2 bases; unmatched junction bases: 4. CDR3 length: 15 amino acids. The CDR3 sequence is CASRGQGAGNYGYTF. The CDR3 nucleotides are TGTGCCAGCAGGGGACAGGGGGCTGGGAACTATGGCTACACCTTC.

This chain connects TRBV11-2 to TRBJ2-1, with 14 bases that match TRBD2. CDR3 length equals 16 residues. Germline loops: CDR1 SGHAT, CDR2 FQNNGV. V dropped 1 base and J dropped 8; count of bases not matched to a gene: 4. DNA of the CDR3: TGTGCCAGCAGCTTAGCTCCGACTAGCGGGGGGGATGAGCAGTTCTTC. Its protein product is CASSLAPTSGGDEQFF.

The chain joins TRBV7-9 to TRBJ1-1, with D tentatively TRBD1 (5 bases). Germline V CDR1 and CDR2: SEHNR, FQNEAQ (reference sequence). The CDR3 is 17 residues long. The ends were cut back, 8 bases at V and 1 base at J, with 23 bases in the middle. The CDR3 bases are TGTGCCAGCCGCGACGCGGGGCGAAGACTACAGAACACTGAAGCTTTCTTT. Translated: CASRDAGRRLQNTEAFF.

The chain employs TRBV19 and TRBJ2-1; 9 nucleotides agree with TRBD2. Germline V gene lookup returns CDR1 LNHDA and CDR2 SQIVND (reference sequence). The CDR3 loop spans 14 amino acids. V dropped 3 bases and J dropped 7; count of bases not matched to a gene: 4. The CDR3 DNA sequence: TGTGCCAGTAGTATGGCTAGCGGGGTAAATGAGCAGTTCTTC. Encoded protein: CASSMASGVNEQFF.

This clone was counted between two and nine times. The chain combines TRBV10-3 with TRBJ1-4, with unresolved D. V gave up 2 bases and J gave up 4 bases, with 14 bases separating them. CDR3 length: 16 residues. CDR1 and CDR2 from the germline V gene are ENHRY and SYGVKD. The CDR3 DNA follows: TGTGCCATCAGTGAGGCGAGGGCCAAGGATAATGAAAAACTGTTTTTT. It is translated as CAISEARAKDNEKLFF.

The chain employs TRBV19 and TRBJ2-5, with 9 nucleotides matching TRBD2. V shed 3 bases, J shed 4 bases, and the junction held 12 bases outside the gene matches. Germline V gives CDR1 LNHDA, CDR2 SQIVND (reference sequence). This CDR3 contains 17 residues. The CDR3: CASSMRFSGGSGETQYF. The CDR3 DNA follows: TGTGCCAGTAGTATGAGGTTTAGCGGGGGTTCGGGAGAGACCCAGTACTTC.

The rearrangement uses TRBV15 and TRBJ2-1, with a possible D match to TRBD2 (7 bases). The germline V gene encodes CDR1 LNHNV and CDR2 YYDKDF (reference sequence). This CDR3 comprises 14 residues. Trimming took 5 bases from V and 7 from J, leaving 15 bases between them. CDR3 coding DNA: TGTGCCACCAGCTTTAGAGGGGGGGTTAATGAGCAGTTCTTC. It yields the protein CATSFRGGVNEQFF.

V and J are TRBV5-4 and TRBJ1-1; D unresolved. The CDR3 extends over 11 amino acids. The germline CDR1 and CDR2 sequences are SGHNT and YYREEE (reference sequence). The V and J ends lost 3 bases and 1 base respectively, with 1 base between them. The CDR3 region is CASSSNTEAFF. The CDR3 nucleotides are TGTGCCAGCAGCTCGAACACTGAAGCTTTCTTT.

The chain couples TRBV11-3 to TRBJ2-1; maybe TRBD2 (7 bases). This CDR3 contains 15 residues. Germline V lookup: CDR1 SGHNT, CDR2 YENEEA. Trimming cost V 1 base and J 6 bases, with 13 bases left between them. CDR3: CASSLGRGAFNEQFF. CDR3 sequence (DNA): TGTGCCAGCAGCTTAGGACGGGGGGCTTTCAATGAGCAGTTCTTC.

This clone was observed once. The rearrangement uses TRBV28 and TRBJ1-1, with no clear D. Trimming stripped 5 bases from V and 6 bases from J, with 13 bases between. Germline values: CDR1 MDHEN, CDR2 SYDVKM. The length of the CDR3 is 13 residues. The CDR3 spells CASSPPGRPEAFF. The CDR3 DNA sequence: TGTGCCAGCAGTCCACCGGGTAGGCCTGAAGCTTTCTTT.

This chain links TRBV4-3 with TRBJ1-2; 8 nucleotides agree with TRBD1. The CDR3 sequence is 17 residues long. The V gene's germline CDR1 is LGHNA and CDR2 YSLEER. The V segment lost 1 base and the J segment 2 bases; nucleotides outside the gene matches: 9. CDR3 amino acids: CASSQGGSGGANYGYTF. CDR3 sequence (DNA): TGCGCCAGCAGCCAAGGTGGTTCAGGGGGCGCGAACTATGGCTACACCTTC.

The chain combines TRBV7-9 with TRBJ2-1, with TRBD1 as a possible D gene (6 bases). The CDR3 is 14 residues long. CDR1 and CDR2 from the germline V gene are SEHNR and FQNEAQ (reference sequence). The V gene lost 5 bases and the J gene lost 6 bases, with 14 bases spanning the gap. The CDR3 sequence is CASSLQTGTNEQFF. As DNA, the CDR3 is TGTGCCAGCAGCCTCCAAACAGGGACCAATGAGCAGTTCTTC.

This chain uses TRBV2 with TRBJ2-2; D not resolved. Germline V gives CDR1 SNHLY, CDR2 FYNNEI. This CDR3 spans 15 amino acids. V was cut by 7 bases and J by 3 bases, with 15 bases left in between. The CDR3: CASNVVASDTGELFF. The CDR3 nucleotides are TGTGCCAGCAACGTTGTAGCCAGCGACACCGGGGAGCTGTTTTTT.

The gene calls are TRBV9 and TRBJ2-2; D possibly corresponds to TRBD1 (5 bases). V lost 1 base and J 4 bases, leaving 11 bases between the germline ends. Germline-derived CDR1 and CDR2 are SGDLS and YYNGEE. The CDR3 loop spans 15 amino acids. The CDR3 region has the DNA TGTGCCAGCAGCGTACTACAGGACACCACCGGGGAGCTGTTTTTT. Residues: CASSVLQDTTGELFF.

This chain links TRBV7-2 with TRBJ2-5; 8 bases are shared with TRBD2. The CDR3 consists of 13 residues. Looked up from germline, CDR1 is SGHTA and CDR2 is FQGNSA. Trimming took 2 bases from V and 5 from J; bases not matched to a gene: 1. CDR3 bases: TGTGCCAGCAGCTTAAGCGGGGGCGAGACCCAGTACTTC. It yields the protein CASSLSGGETQYF.

The V and J genes are TRBV27 and TRBJ1-5; D is uncertain. CDR1 is MNHEY and CDR2 is SMNVEV in the germline V gene (reference sequence). The CDR3 loop spans 13 amino acids. The V end lost 5 bases, the J end lost 4 bases, and 9 bases lay between the germline ends. CDR3: CASSPSGNQPQHF. CDR3 bases: TGTGCCAGCAGTCCCTCGGGGAATCAGCCCCAGCATTTT.

This sequence joins TRBV4-2 and TRBJ2-7; TRBD1 matches 8 bases. V shed 1 base, J shed 1 base, and the junction held 9 bases outside the gene matches. The CDR3 is made up of 17 amino acids. Germline V CDR1 and CDR2: LGHNA, YNFKEQ. CDR3 amino acids: CASSQAGSWDRSYEQYF. For the CDR3, the DNA is TGTGCCAGCAGCCAAGCAGGGTCCTGGGACAGGTCCTACGAGCAGTACTTC.

The chain has TRBV6-1 and TRBJ1-2, with TRBD1 matching over 9 bases. V lost 8 bases to trimming and J lost 4 bases; unmatched junction nucleotides: 5. CDR1 MNHNS and CDR2 SASEGT come from the germline V gene. The CDR3 extends over 13 amino acids. The CDR3 bases are TGTGCCAGCTGCTACAGGGGGCCCTATGGCTACACCTTC. Translation gives CASCYRGPYGYTF.

This clone was seen once. The chain has TRBV6-5 and TRBJ2-5; D perhaps matches TRBD2 (5 bases). The length of the CDR3 is 12 residues. The V gene lost 8 bases and the J gene lost 5 bases, with 12 bases spanning the gap. Germline CDR1 and CDR2: MNHEY and SVGAGI. The CDR3 sequence: CASRGRRETQYF. Written as DNA, the CDR3 is TGTGCCAGCCGAGGGCGTAGGGAGACCCAGTACTTC.

The chain couples TRBV11-1 to TRBJ2-7; D unresolved. The CDR3 runs to 13 residues. V was shortened by 2 bases and J by 2 bases, with 7 bases between the two germline ends. CDR1 and CDR2 from the germline V gene are SGHAT and FQDESV (reference sequence). CDR3: CASSLLLAYEQYF. CDR3 nucleotide sequence: TGTGCCAGCAGCTTACTCCTAGCCTACGAGCAGTACTTC.

J is TRBJ1-5 and V is TRBV28; D is unclear. The CDR3 extends over 14 amino acids. V lost 7 bases, J lost 4 bases, and 14 bases lay in between. Germline lookup yields CDR1 MDHEN and CDR2 SYDVKM. This chain's CDR3 is CASIDSTRNQPQHF. The CDR3, as DNA: TGTGCCAGCATCGATTCGACGAGGAATCAGCCCCAGCATTTT.

CDR3 sequence reads: CASRIRGNTGELFF. CDR3 DNA: TGTGCCAGCAGGATCAGGGGGAACACCGGGGAGCTGTTTTTT. The chain recombines TRBV5-6 with TRBJ2-2; D may be TRBD1 (6 bases). Trimming took 5 bases from V and 1 from J, leaving 9 bases between them. The CDR3 consists of 14 residues. Germline V gives CDR1 SGHDT, CDR2 YYEEEE.

J is TRBJ1-6 and V is TRBV7-9; TRBD1 is a possible D gene (6 bases). The CDR3 consists of 15 residues. Germline values: CDR1 SEHNR, CDR2 FQNEAQ (reference sequence). Trimming took off 2 bases at V and 9 bases at J, with 14 bases between the two ends. CDR3 in amino acids: CASSLFAEGGSPLHF. CDR3 sequence (DNA): TGTGCCAGCAGCTTATTTGCGGAGGGGGGTTCACCCCTCCACTTT.